The 23 T cell receptor beta chains listed next were all sequenced from one sample in a study of T cells in Graves' hyperthyroidism and ophthalmopathy. Regions amplified from RNA transcripts were the TCR beta CDR3 regions. HTBI primers were the set used in a first-round RT-PCR of the TCR CDR3. Each CDR3 protein gets one entry after TCRdb re-called the multiplex PCR reads with MiXCR. The sample records some 570,000 distinct CDR3 sequences, more than 13% being singletons. The sequenced sample was blood. The receptors were gathered from a woman aged 18-29 years with Graves' ophthalmopathy.

This clonotype was recorded at least ten times. The chain links TRBV5-1 to TRBJ2-3; 12 positions agree with TRBD2. The CDR3 has 14 amino acids. From germline, CDR1 is SGHRS and CDR2 YFSETQ. The V gene end was trimmed by 7 bases and the J gene end by 1 base; junction bases not matched to a gene: 1. This CDR3 is CASRLAGGTDTQYF. The DNA of the CDR3 is TGCGCCAGCCGACTAGCGGGGGGCACAGATACGCAGTATTTT.

This clonotype was seen a handful of times. The chain employs TRBV10-1 and TRBJ2-3; 9 bases are shared with TRBD2. V gave up 8 bases and J gave up 3 bases; unmatched junction bases: 9. Germline V gene data show CDR1 as WNHNN and CDR2 as SYGVQD (reference sequence). This CDR3 has 15 residues. DNA of the CDR3: TGCGCCAGCTCCATAGCGGGAGATGGGACAGATACGCAGTATTTT. This codes for CASSIAGDGTDTQYF.

This clonotype was counted at least ten times. The J gene is TRBJ2-1, the V gene TRBV5-1, with 13 positions matching TRBD2. The germline V gene has CDR1 SGHRS and CDR2 YFSETQ. CDR3 length: 18 residues. J was trimmed by 3 bases and V by 3 bases; bases with no gene match: 9. In DNA, the CDR3 is TGCGCCAGCAGCTACAGGACTAGCGGGAGAAATGACTACAATGAGCAGTTCTTC. Amino acids: CASSYRTSGRNDYNEQFF.

In this sample, this clonotype turned up many times. V gene TRBV6-1 combines with J gene TRBJ2-1; TRBD2 aligns across 10 bases. Germline loops: CDR1 MNHNS, CDR2 SASEGT. The CDR3 consists of 14 residues. With 3 bases clipped from V and 5 bases from J, the junction kept 1 base outside the gene matches. CDR3 region: CASSEGLANNEQFF. CDR3 in DNA: TGTGCCAGCAGTGAGGGACTAGCGAACAATGAGCAGTTCTTC.

The chain links TRBV6-1 to TRBJ2-7, with TRBD2 matching 7 bases. Unmatched junction bases numbered 8, after V lost 8 bases and J lost 1 base. This CDR3 comprises 14 residues. Per germline, CDR1 MNHNS and CDR2 SASEGT. The CDR3 region is CASWRGGISYEQYF. DNA for the CDR3: TGTGCCAGCTGGAGGGGAGGGATATCCTACGAGCAGTACTTC.

This clonotype turned up a few times. V gene TRBV2 combines with J gene TRBJ2-3; TRBD2 matches at 8 bases. The CDR3 is made up of 16 amino acids. CDR1 is SNHLY, CDR2 FYNNEI, per germline. J lost 7 bases, V lost 6 bases, and 15 bases had no gene match. CDR3 sequence: CASSPGASGGLYTQYF. Written as DNA, the CDR3 is TGTGCCAGCAGCCCAGGGGCGAGCGGGGGATTGTATACGCAGTATTTT.

This clonotype has ten or more counts. The chain couples TRBV7-9 to TRBJ2-1; TRBD1 might be the D (5 bases). Germline V gene lookup returns CDR1 SEHNR and CDR2 FQNEAQ (reference sequence). This CDR3 has 18 amino acids. V was shortened by 1 base and J by 3 bases, with 19 bases between the two germline ends. This chain's CDR3 is CASSLVTIDLGLYNEQFF. CDR3 nucleotide sequence: TGTGCCAGCAGCTTAGTGACGATAGATCTGGGGCTCTACAATGAGCAGTTCTTC.

This clonotype was detected a few times. The rearrangement uses TRBV6-2 or TRBV6-3 and TRBJ1-1; no reliable D call. The V end lost 7 bases, the J end lost 1 base, and 13 bases lay between the germline ends. Germline CDR1 reads MNHEY; CDR2 reads SVGEGT. The CDR3 spans 14 residues. The CDR3 is CASTVSYRNTEAFF. In DNA, the CDR3 is TGTGCCAGCACCGTCTCCTACAGGAACACTGAAGCTTTCTTT.

In this sample, this clonotype turned up a few times. V gene TRBV20-1 combines with J gene TRBJ2-5; 12 bases map to TRBD1. Germline assignment: CDR1 DFQATT and CDR2 SNEGSKA (reference sequence). V lost 1 base, J lost 4 bases, and 10 bases stayed unmatched. The CDR3 loop spans 17 amino acids. Here the CDR3 DNA reads TGCAGTGCTAGAGCCGGGACAGGGGGCGACTTAATAGAGACCCAGTACTTC. Translation gives CSARAGTGGDLIETQYF.

This chain links TRBV18 with TRBJ1-1, with D tentatively TRBD1 (6 bases). V dropped 4 bases and J dropped 5 bases, with 17 bases sitting between them. CDR1 and CDR2 (germline): KGHSH, LQKENI. The CDR3 runs to 15 residues. CDR3 DNA: TGTGCCAGCTCACGAAACGCGGACAGTTCTACTGAAGCTTTCTTT. Encoded protein: CASSRNADSSTEAFF. The whole variable domain, remainder taken from reference TRBV18 and TRBJ1-1, is NAGVMQNPRHLVRRRGQEARLRCSPMKGHSHVYWYRQLPEEGLKFMVYLQKENIIDESGMPKERFSAEFPKEGPSILRIQQVVRGDSAAYFCASSRNADSSTEAFFGQGTRLTVV.

The rearrangement uses TRBV5-1 and TRBJ2-3; 7 positions agree with TRBD1. There are 20 residues in the CDR3. Losses at the gene ends were 4 bases for V and 3 bases for J; bases not matched to a gene: 23. Germline V lookup: CDR1 SGHRS, CDR2 YFSETQ. CDR3 residues: CASSVGQSYLTRGVTDTQYF. CDR3 nucleotide sequence: TGCGCCAGCAGCGTGGGACAGTCCTACCTAACAAGGGGAGTTACAGATACGCAGTATTTT.

Ten or more counts support this clonotype. This chain connects TRBV15 to TRBJ2-5; 9 bases match TRBD2. Germline lookup yields CDR1 LNHNV and CDR2 YYDKDF (reference sequence). The CDR3 contains 15 residues. V trimming: 0 bases; J trimming: 5 bases; junction bases outside the gene matches: 4. CDR3 sequence reads: CATSREAGGQETQYF. In DNA form, the CDR3 reads TGTGCCACCAGCAGAGAAGCGGGAGGACAGGAGACCCAGTACTTC.

This clonotype occurred a few times. The chain carries TRBV4-1 and TRBJ2-4; 8 nucleotides align to TRBD2. Trimming took 1 base from V and 0 from J; bases not matched to a gene: 8. The CDR3 extends over 18 amino acids. In germline, CDR1 is MGHRA, CDR2 YSYEKL. This chain's CDR3 is CASSQGARLALAKNIQYF. The CDR3, as DNA: TGCGCCAGCAGCCAAGGGGCCCGACTAGCGCTAGCCAAAAACATTCAGTACTTC.

The table lists this clonotype with a few counts. Here the CDR3 reads CASSQSAKTMNTEAFF. CDR3 nucleotides: TGTGCCAGCAGCCAATCTGCCAAAACCATGAACACTGAAGCTTTCTTT. This chain connects TRBV16 to TRBJ1-1; D unresolved. The CDR3 has 16 amino acids. The germline V gene encodes CDR1 KGHSY and CDR2 FQNENV. The ends were cut back, 0 bases at V and 0 bases at J, with 11 bases in the middle.

Ten or more counts support this clonotype. The V and J genes are TRBV27 and TRBJ2-1, with 7 bases aligning to TRBD2. V lost 2 bases and J lost 10; bases outside the gene matches: 20. The germline V gene has CDR1 MNHEY and CDR2 SMNVEV (reference sequence). The CDR3 consists of 18 residues. CDR3 loop: CASSLPNLSGTPLGEQFF. The CDR3 nucleotides are TGTGCCAGCAGTTTACCGAACCTCAGCGGGACGCCCCTTGGGGAGCAGTTCTTC.

This clonotype showed up just a few times. The chain uses TRBV12-3 or TRBV12-4 and TRBJ1-2, with D possibly matching TRBD1 (5 bases). The V gene lost 6 bases and the J gene lost 8 bases, with 16 bases spanning the gap. This CDR3 is 13 amino acids long. CDR3 protein: CASRDGGVGGYTF. As DNA, the CDR3 is TGTGCCAGCAGGGACGGGGGGGTAGGCGGCTACACCTTC.

This clonotype was observed many times. CDR3 in amino acids: CSPQREGYNEQFF. In DNA, the CDR3 is TGCAGTCCCCAGCGGGAGGGGTACAATGAGCAGTTCTTC. The chain joins TRBV20-1 to TRBJ2-1; 10 nucleotides match TRBD2. The germline CDR1 and CDR2 sequences are DFQATT and SNEGSKA (reference sequence). This CDR3 has 13 amino acids. After removal of 8 bases from V and 4 bases from J, the junction contained 5 bases not matched to a gene.

This clonotype was observed a handful of times. The gene calls are TRBV27 and TRBJ2-4, with unresolved D. The V end was cut by 2 bases, the J end by 0 bases, with 8 bases between. Germline CDR1 is MNHEY and CDR2 is SMNVEV (reference sequence). The CDR3 is 15 amino acids. Written as DNA, the CDR3 is TGTGCCAGCAGTTTAGCCTTTCTAGCCAAAAACATTCAGTACTTC. Protein: CASSLAFLAKNIQYF.

The chain carries TRBV27 and TRBJ1-1; 7 nucleotides line up with TRBD1. With 9 bases clipped from V and 1 base from J, the junction kept 2 bases outside the gene matches. The CDR3 extends over 12 amino acids. Germline V gives CDR1 MNHEY, CDR2 SMNVEV (reference sequence). Written as DNA, the CDR3 is TGTGCCAGTGGGGACAGGAACACTGAAGCTTTCTTT. Its protein is CASGDRNTEAFF.

This clonotype has ten or more counts. This rearrangement joins TRBV18 to TRBJ2-5; no reliable D call. CDR1 and CDR2 (germline): KGHSH, LQKENI. Trimming pared 2 bases from V and 6 bases from J, leaving 4 bases between. CDR3 length: 11 amino acids. This CDR3 reads CASSPSQTQYF. The CDR3 nucleotides are TGTGCCAGCTCACCATCCCAGACCCAGTACTTC.

This clonotype was seen ten or more times. The chain carries TRBV12-3 or TRBV12-4 and TRBJ2-1, with D maybe TRBD2 (5 bases). V lost 6 bases, J lost 8 bases, and 26 bases lay in between. This CDR3 has 17 amino acids. CDR3 in DNA: TGTGCCAGCAGCCCCACCTCGAACCTGTGGAGGAGGTATGAGCAGTTCTTC. It specifies CASSPTSNLWRRYEQFF.

This clonotype has ten or more counts. The chain is built from TRBV24-1 and TRBJ2-3; D unclear. The germline V gene has CDR1 KGHDR and CDR2 SFDVKD. The germline V and J ends were trimmed by 9 bases and 2 bases, with 11 bases remaining between them. The CDR3 extends over 13 amino acids. CDR3 sequence (DNA): TGTGCCACCGGCGACGAGAACACAGATACGCAGTATTTT. Its protein product is CATGDENTDTQYF.

This clonotype was detected many times. This chain uses TRBV7-3 with TRBJ1-1, with D unresolved. Trimming cost V 3 bases and J 1 base, with 6 bases left between them. This CDR3 comprises 13 residues. Germline CDR1 and CDR2: SGHTA and FQGTGA. CDR3 amino acids: CASSFDANTEAFF. DNA for the CDR3: TGTGCCAGCAGCTTCGATGCGAACACTGAAGCTTTCTTT. The full variable domain, rest sourced from reference TRBV7-3 and TRBJ1-1, is GAGVSQTPSNKVTEKGKYVELRCDPISGHTALYWYRQSLGQGPEFLIYFQGTGAADDSGLPNDRFFAVRPEGSVSTLKIQRTERGDSAVYLCASSFDANTEAFFGQGTRLTVV.